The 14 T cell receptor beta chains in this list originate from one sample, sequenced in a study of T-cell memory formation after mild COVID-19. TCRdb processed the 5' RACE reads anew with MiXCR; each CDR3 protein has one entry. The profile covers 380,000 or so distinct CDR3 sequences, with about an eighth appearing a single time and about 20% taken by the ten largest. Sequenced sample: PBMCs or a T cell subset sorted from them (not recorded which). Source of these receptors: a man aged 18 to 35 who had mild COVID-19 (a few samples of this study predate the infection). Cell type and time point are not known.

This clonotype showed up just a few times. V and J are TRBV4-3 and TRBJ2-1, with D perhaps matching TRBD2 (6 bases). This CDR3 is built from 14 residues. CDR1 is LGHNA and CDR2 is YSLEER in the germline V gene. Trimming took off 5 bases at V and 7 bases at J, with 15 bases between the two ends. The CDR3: CASSAPGDANEQFF. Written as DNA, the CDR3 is TGCGCCAGCAGCGCCCCGGGAGATGCGAATGAGCAGTTCTTC.

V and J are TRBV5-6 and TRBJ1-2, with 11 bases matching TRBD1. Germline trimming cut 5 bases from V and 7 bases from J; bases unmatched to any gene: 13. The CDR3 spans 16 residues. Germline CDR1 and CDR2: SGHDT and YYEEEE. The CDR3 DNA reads TGTGCCAGCAGTTACGGGACAGGACAGGGGGCTGGTGGCTACACCTTC. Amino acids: CASSYGTGQGAGGYTF.

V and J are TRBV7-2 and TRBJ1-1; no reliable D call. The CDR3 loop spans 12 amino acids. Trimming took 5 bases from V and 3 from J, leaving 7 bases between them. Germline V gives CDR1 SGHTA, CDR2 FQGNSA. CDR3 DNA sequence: TGTGCCAGCAGCGTAGACCACACTGAAGCTTTCTTT. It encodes CASSVDHTEAFF.

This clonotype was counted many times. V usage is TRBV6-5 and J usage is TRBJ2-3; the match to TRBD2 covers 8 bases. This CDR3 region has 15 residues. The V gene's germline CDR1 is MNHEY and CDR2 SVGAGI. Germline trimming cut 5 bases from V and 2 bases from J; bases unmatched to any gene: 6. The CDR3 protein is CASSPLAGITDTQYF. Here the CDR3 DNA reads TGTGCCAGCAGTCCATTAGCGGGGATCACAGATACGCAGTATTTT.

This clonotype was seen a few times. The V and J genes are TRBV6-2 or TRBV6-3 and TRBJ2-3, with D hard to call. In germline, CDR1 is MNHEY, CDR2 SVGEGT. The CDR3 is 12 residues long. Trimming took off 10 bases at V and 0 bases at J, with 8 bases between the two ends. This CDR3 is CATSPSTDTQYF. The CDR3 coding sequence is TGTGCCACCAGCCCGAGCACAGATACGCAGTATTTT.

The CDR3 region has the DNA TGTGCCAGCAGCTTAGATCTGAATCAGCCCCAGCATTTT. This gives the protein CASSLDLNQPQHF. V and J are TRBV11-2 and TRBJ1-5; no reliable D call. The CDR3 extends over 13 amino acids. Germline V gives CDR1 SGHAT, CDR2 FQNNGV. V lost 0 bases to trimming and J lost 4 bases, with 4 bases between them. The full variable domain, with the rest looked up from reference TRBV11-2 and TRBJ1-5, is EAGVAQSPRYKIIEKRQSVAFWCNPISGHATLYWYQQILGQGPKLLIQFQNNGVVDDSQLPKDRFSAERLKGVDSTLKIQPAKLEDSAVYLCASSLDLNQPQHFGDGTRLSIL.

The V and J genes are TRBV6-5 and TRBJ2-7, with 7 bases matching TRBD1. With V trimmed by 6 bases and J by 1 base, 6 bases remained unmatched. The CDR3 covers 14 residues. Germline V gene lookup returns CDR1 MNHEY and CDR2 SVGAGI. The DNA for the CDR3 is TGTGCCAGCAGATTGGACAGGACTTCCTACGAGCAGTACTTC. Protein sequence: CASRLDRTSYEQYF.

The CDR3 DNA reads TGTGCCAGCAGCTCCTCCGGGACCGGTGAGACCCAGTACTTC. This sequence encodes CASSSSGTGETQYF. V usage is TRBV7-2 and J usage is TRBJ2-5; D may match TRBD1 or TRBD2 (5 bases each). The CDR3 sequence is 14 residues long. Germline CDR1 is SGHTA and CDR2 is FQGNSA. Trimming stripped 4 bases from V and 5 bases from J, with 14 bases between.

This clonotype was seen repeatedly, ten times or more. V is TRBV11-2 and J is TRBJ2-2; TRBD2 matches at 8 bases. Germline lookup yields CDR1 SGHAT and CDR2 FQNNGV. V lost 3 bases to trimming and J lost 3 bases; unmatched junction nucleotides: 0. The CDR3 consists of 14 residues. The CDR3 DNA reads TGTGCCAGCAGCTTCGGGGGGGACACCGGGGAGCTGTTTTTT. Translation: CASSFGGDTGELFF.

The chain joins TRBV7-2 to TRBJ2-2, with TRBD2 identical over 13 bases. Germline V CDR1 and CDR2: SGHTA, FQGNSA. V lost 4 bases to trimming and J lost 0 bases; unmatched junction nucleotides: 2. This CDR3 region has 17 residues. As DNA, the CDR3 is TGTGCCAGCAGCTCGACTAGCGGGGGGACGAACACCGGGGAGCTGTTTTTT. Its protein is CASSSTSGGTNTGELFF.

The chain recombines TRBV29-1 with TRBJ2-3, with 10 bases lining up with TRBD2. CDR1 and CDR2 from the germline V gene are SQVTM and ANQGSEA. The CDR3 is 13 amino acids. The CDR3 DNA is TGCAGTACTGGGGGTCTAGCGGGGGTGACGCAGTATTTT. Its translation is CSTGGLAGVTQYF.

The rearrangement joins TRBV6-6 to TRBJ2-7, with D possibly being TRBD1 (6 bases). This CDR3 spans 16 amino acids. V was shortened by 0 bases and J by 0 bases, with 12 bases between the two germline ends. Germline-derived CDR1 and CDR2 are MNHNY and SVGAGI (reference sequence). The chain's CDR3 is CASSYSRQAPSYEQYF. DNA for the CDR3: TGTGCCAGCAGTTACTCTAGACAGGCTCCCTCCTACGAGCAGTACTTC.

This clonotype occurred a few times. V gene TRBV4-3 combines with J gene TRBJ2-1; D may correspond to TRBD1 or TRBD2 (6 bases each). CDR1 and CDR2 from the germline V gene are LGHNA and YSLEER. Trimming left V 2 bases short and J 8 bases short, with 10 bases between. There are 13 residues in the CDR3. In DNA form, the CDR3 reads TGCGCCAGCAGCCAATCGGAGGGGGATGAGCAGTTCTTC. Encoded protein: CASSQSEGDEQFF.

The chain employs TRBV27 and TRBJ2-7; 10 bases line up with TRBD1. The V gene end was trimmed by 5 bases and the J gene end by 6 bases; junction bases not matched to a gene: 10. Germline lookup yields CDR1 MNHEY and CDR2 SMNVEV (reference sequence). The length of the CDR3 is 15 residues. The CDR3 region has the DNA TGTGCCAGCAGTCTCTCCGGGACAGGGGTAAGCGAGCAGTACTTC. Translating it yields CASSLSGTGVSEQYF.